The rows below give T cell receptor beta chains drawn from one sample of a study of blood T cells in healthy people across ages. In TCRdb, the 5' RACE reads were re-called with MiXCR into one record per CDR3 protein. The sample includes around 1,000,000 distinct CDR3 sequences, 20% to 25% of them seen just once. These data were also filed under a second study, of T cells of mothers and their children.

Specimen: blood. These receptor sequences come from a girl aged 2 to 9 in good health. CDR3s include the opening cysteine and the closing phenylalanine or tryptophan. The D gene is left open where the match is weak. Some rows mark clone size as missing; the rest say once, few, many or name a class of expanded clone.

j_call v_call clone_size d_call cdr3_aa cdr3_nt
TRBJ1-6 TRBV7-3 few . CASSALGGNSPLHF TGTGCCAGCAGCGCATTAGGCGGGAATTCACCCCTCCACTTT
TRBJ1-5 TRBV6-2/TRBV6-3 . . CASSTRGPYSNQPQHF TGTGCCAGCAGTACGAGGGGACCCTATAGCAATCAGCCCCAGCATTTT
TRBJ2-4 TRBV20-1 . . CSASSDLAKNIQYF TGCAGTGCTAGTTCCGATCTAGCCAAAAACATTCAGTACTTC
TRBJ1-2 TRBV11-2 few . CASSRGGQAYGYTF TGTGCCAGCAGCCGGGGGGGCCAGGCCTATGGCTACACCTTC
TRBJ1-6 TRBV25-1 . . CASSVRGSSNSPLHF TGTGCCAGCAGTGTCCGCGGTTCAAGTAATTCACCCCTCCACTTT
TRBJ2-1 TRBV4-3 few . CASSQESYVDQRGQFF TGCGCCAGCAGCCAAGAAAGCTATGTTGATCAACGTGGGCAGTTCTTC
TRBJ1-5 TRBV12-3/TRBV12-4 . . CASSPTDSNQPQHF TGTGCCAGCAGTCCCACGGATAGCAATCAGCCCCAGCATTTT
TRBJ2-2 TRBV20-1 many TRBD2 CSAPQREAGLTGELFF TGCAGTGCTCCCCAACGGGAGGCAGGGCTAACCGGGGAGCTGTTTTTT
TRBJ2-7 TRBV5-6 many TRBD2 CASSLAGGHEQYF TGTGCCAGCAGCTTGGCGGGGGGGCACGAGCAGTACTTC
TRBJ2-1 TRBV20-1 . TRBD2 CSARDLSGRKFQNEQFF TGCAGTGCTAGAGATTTAAGCGGGAGGAAGTTCCAGAATGAGCAGTTCTTC
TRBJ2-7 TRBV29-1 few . CSVEGVGGYYEQYF TGCAGCGTTGAAGGGGTTGGCGGCTACTACGAGCAGTACTTC
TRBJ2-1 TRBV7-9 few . CASSSLQGRDNEQFF TGTGCCAGCAGCTCTTTACAGGGAAGGGACAATGAGCAGTTCTTC
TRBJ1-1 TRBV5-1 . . CASSLAEGVNTEAFF TGCGCCAGCAGCTTGGCGGAGGGGGTGAACACTGAAGCTTTCTTT
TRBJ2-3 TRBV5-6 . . CASSLVDGTDTQYF TGTGCCAGCAGCTTGGTCGATGGCACAGATACGCAGTATTTT
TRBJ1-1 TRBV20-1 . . CSARRGGGNTEAFF TGCAGTGCTAGGAGGGGAGGGGGGAACACTGAAGCTTTCTTT
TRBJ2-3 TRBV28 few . CASSPRLSSDTQYF TGTGCCAGCAGTCCAAGGCTATCTTCGGATACGCAGTATTTT
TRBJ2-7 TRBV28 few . CASSLNPFGGEQYF TGTGCCAGCAGTTTGAATCCGTTTGGAGGGGAGCAGTACTTC
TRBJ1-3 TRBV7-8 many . CASSPIGPSGGNTIYF TGTGCCAGCAGTCCAATCGGACCGAGCGGAGGAAACACCATATATTTT
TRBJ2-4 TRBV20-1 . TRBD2 CSARPGLGGIQYF TGCAGTGCTAGACCGGGACTAGGTGGCATTCAGTACTTC
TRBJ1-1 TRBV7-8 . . CASSLVAGVLGNTEAFF TGTGCCAGCAGCTTAGTTGCCGGGGTACTAGGAAACACTGAAGCTTTCTTT
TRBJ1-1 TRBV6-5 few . CASSYAGSSEAFF TGTGCCAGCAGTTACGCCGGGAGCAGTGAAGCTTTCTTT
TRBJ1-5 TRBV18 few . CASSKDSNQPQHF TGTGCCAGCTCCAAGGATAGCAATCAGCCCCAGCATTTT
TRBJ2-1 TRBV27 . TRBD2 CASSPIAGGAGDEQFF TGTGCCAGCAGTCCGATAGCGGGAGGGGCGGGGGATGAGCAGTTCTTC
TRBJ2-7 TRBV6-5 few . CASSYSFGGASYEQYF TGTGCCAGCAGTTACTCGTTCGGGGGTGCCTCCTACGAGCAGTACTTC
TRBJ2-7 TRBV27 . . CASSLDPRNYEQYF TGTGCCAGCAGTTTAGATCCCAGAAACTACGAGCAGTACTTC
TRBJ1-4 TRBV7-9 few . CASSLLVVEKLFF TGTGCCAGCAGCTTATTAGTCGTTGAAAAACTGTTTTTT
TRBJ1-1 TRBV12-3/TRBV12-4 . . CASSRQSVNTEAFF TGTGCCAGCAGTCGACAGTCAGTGAACACTGAAGCTTTCTTT
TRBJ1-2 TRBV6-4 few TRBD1 CASSATDRVNYGYTF TGTGCCAGCAGTGCCACGGACAGGGTAAACTATGGCTACACCTTC
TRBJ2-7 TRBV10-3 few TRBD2 CAIAGLAGVGETYEQYF TGTGCCATCGCGGGACTAGCGGGAGTAGGGGAAACCTACGAGCAGTACTTC
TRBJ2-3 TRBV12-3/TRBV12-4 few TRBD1 CASSLGTGGPDTQYF TGTGCCAGCAGTTTGGGGACAGGGGGCCCAGATACGCAGTATTTT
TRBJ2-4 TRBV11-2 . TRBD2 CASGPLAGGWNIQYF TGTGCCAGCGGCCCTCTAGCGGGAGGTTGGAACATTCAGTACTTC
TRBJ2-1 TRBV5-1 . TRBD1 CASSQGQGGAQFF TGCGCCAGCAGCCAGGGACAGGGCGGTGCGCAGTTCTTC
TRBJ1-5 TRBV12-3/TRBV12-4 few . CASNPGPPSNQPQHF TGTGCCAGCAATCCCGGGCCACCTAGCAATCAGCCCCAGCATTTT
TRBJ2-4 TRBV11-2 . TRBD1 CASSGQARGFGDIQYF TGTGCCAGCAGCGGACAGGCCCGAGGATTCGGGGACATTCAGTACTTC
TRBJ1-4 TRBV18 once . CASSPSLGLEDNEKLFF TGTGCCAGCTCACCAAGCCTCGGGCTTGAGGATAATGAAAAACTGTTTTTT
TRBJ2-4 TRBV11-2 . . CASSFEGRTKNIQYF TGTGCCAGCAGCTTCGAGGGGAGAACCAAAAACATTCAGTACTTC
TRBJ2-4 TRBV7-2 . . CASSLDYLAKNIQYF TGTGCCAGCAGCTTGGACTATTTAGCCAAAAACATTCAGTACTTC
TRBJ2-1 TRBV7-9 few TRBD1 CASSPDGTGQFF TGTGCCAGCAGCCCAGACGGGACAGGGCAGTTCTTC
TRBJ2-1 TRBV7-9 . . CASSLRLADEQFF TGTGCCAGCAGCTTACGGCTAGCCGATGAGCAGTTCTTC
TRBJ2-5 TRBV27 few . CASSSLQGWQETQYF TGTGCCAGCAGTTCTCTACAGGGTTGGCAAGAGACCCAGTACTTC
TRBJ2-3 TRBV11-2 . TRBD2 CASSLVQTSVLTQYF TGTGCCAGCAGCCTAGTTCAGACTAGCGTCCTTACGCAGTATTTT
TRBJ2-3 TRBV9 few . CASSAPGSQVTQYF TGTGCCAGCAGCGCCCCCGGATCGCAGGTTACGCAGTATTTT
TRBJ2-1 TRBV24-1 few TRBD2 CATRLAGDNEQFF TGTGCCACCCGACTAGCGGGAGACAATGAGCAGTTCTTC
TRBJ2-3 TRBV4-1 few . CASSQYGSTDTQYF TGCGCCAGCAGCCAATACGGGTCCACAGATACGCAGTATTTT
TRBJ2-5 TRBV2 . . CASRDTPEETQYF TGTGCCAGCAGGGACACCCCTGAGGAGACCCAGTACTTC
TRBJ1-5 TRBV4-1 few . CASSLGPQENQPQHF TGCGCCAGCAGCCTCGGTCCACAAGAAAATCAGCCCCAGCATTTT
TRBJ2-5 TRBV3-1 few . CASTRGFQETQYF TGTGCCAGCACTCGGGGGTTCCAAGAGACCCAGTACTTC
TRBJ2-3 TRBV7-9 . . CASSFGGSDTQYF TGTGCCAGCAGCTTCGGGGGATCAGATACGCAGTATTTT
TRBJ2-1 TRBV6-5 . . CASSEGGSPNEQFF TGTGCCAGCAGCGAAGGGGGGAGCCCCAATGAGCAGTTCTTC
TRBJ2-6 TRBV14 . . CASSLRRGANVLTF TGTGCCAGCAGCCTTCGAAGGGGGGCCAACGTCCTGACTTTC
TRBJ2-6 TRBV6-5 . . CASSYYGQPYSGANVLTF TGTGCCAGCAGTTATTATGGACAACCCTACTCTGGGGCCAACGTCCTGACTTTC
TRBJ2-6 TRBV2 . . CANAVDIFSGANVLTF TGTGCCAACGCCGTGGACATCTTCTCTGGGGCCAACGTCCTGACTTTC
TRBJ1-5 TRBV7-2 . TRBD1 CASSWTGTVGHQPQHF TGTGCCAGCAGCTGGACCGGGACAGTGGGCCATCAGCCCCAGCATTTT
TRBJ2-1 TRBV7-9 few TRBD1 CASSLALTGDYEQFF TGTGCCAGCAGCTTAGCGTTGACAGGGGATTATGAGCAGTTCTTC
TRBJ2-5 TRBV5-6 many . CASSWTAVVPETQYF TGTGCCAGCAGCTGGACAGCGGTTGTTCCTGAGACCCAGTACTTC
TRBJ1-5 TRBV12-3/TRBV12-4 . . CASSRGWSQHF TGTGCCAGCAGTCGTGGGTGGTCCCAGCATTTT